The 13 T cell receptor beta chains below all came from one sample that was sequenced in a study of blood T cell repertoires in COVID-19. The method was immunoSEQ multiplex PCR; TCRdb's version includes in-frame clones alone and lacks a portion of them. The sample has tens of thousands of clones, around four fifths seen once. The sample taken for sequencing was peripheral blood. Every receptor here comes from a human donor in a cohort sampled during active COVID-19.

The chain carries TRBV9 and TRBJ1-2; D not resolved. This CDR3 region has 15 residues. CDR1 is SGDLS and CDR2 is YYNGEE in the germline V gene. V was shortened by 4 bases and J by 8 bases, with 21 bases between the two germline ends. In DNA, the CDR3 is TGTGCCAGCAGCCTTAAACAAGGCCCGTCCAGGGGCTACACCTTC. This translates into CASSLKQGPSRGYTF. The full variable domain, its missing parts supplied by reference TRBV9 and TRBJ1-2, is DSGVTQTPKHLITATGQRVTLRCSPRSGDLSVYWYQQSLDQGLQFLIQYYNGEERAKGNILERFSAQQFPDLHSELNLSSLELGDSALYFCASSLKQGPSRGYTFGSGTRLTVV.

This sequence joins TRBV19 and TRBJ1-5, with D unclear. Trimming took 4 bases from V and 1 from J, leaving 11 bases between them. Per the germline V gene, CDR1 is LNHDA and CDR2 is SQIVND (reference sequence). This CDR3 has 15 amino acids. The CDR3 DNA is TGTGCCAGTAGTAGGGCATCCCGGAGCAATCAGCCCCAGCATTTT. Translating it yields CASSRASRSNQPQHF. The complete variable domain, with remaining parts taken from reference TRBV19 and TRBJ1-5, reads DGGITQSPKYLFRKEGQNVTLSCEQNLNHDAMYWYRQDPGQGLRLIYYSQIVNDFQKGDIAEGYSVSREKKESFPLTVTSAQKNPTAFYLCASSRASRSNQPQHFGDGTRLSIL.

The chain employs TRBV6-1 and TRBJ1-5, with TRBD1 matching over 7 bases. CDR1 is MNHNS and CDR2 is SASEGT in the germline V gene. The ends lost 2 bases at V and 5 bases at J; junction bases unmatched: 21. This CDR3 region has 20 residues. CDR3 residues: CASSETLLYDRTQGDQPQHF. In DNA form, the CDR3 reads TGTGCCAGCAGTGAAACGCTTCTCTACGACAGGACCCAGGGGGATCAGCCCCAGCATTTT.

J is TRBJ2-7 and V is TRBV4-3; D unresolved. V lost 1 base and J 0 bases, leaving 16 bases between the germline ends. CDR1 and CDR2 from the germline V gene are LGHNA and YSLEER. There are 17 residues in the CDR3. The chain's CDR3 is CASSQGARSSFSYEQYF. In DNA, the CDR3 is TGCGCCAGCAGCCAAGGGGCCCGGTCCTCTTTCTCCTACGAGCAGTACTTC.

V and J are TRBV20-1 and TRBJ2-3, with a weak D call TRBD1 (6 bases). Trimming cost V 6 bases and J 8 bases, with 12 bases left between them. Germline V gene lookup returns CDR1 DFQATT and CDR2 SNEGSKA (reference sequence). The CDR3 is made up of 11 amino acids. The CDR3 here is CSAPKGGTQYF. CDR3 nucleotides: TGCAGTGCGCCAAAAGGGGGTACGCAGTATTTT.

V gene TRBV7-9 combines with J gene TRBJ1-1, with unresolved D. Germline assignment: CDR1 SEHNR and CDR2 FQNEAQ (reference sequence). Trimming cost V 7 bases and J 6 bases, with 12 bases left between them. This CDR3 is 12 amino acids long. DNA for the CDR3: TGTGCCAGCACCACAAGCTACTCTGAAGCTTTCTTT. Its protein is CASTTSYSEAFF.

The count of this clone is one. For the CDR3, the DNA is TGTGCCAGCAGTTCGCCCGACACCTGGAACACTGAAGCTTTCTTT. Translating it yields CASSSPDTWNTEAFF. V and J are TRBV28 and TRBJ1-1; D gene uncertain. The CDR3 runs 15 residues. Between the trimmed V and J ends, which lost 4 bases and 1 base, there was a span of 13 bases. The germline CDR1 and CDR2 sequences are MDHEN and SYDVKM.

The chain recombines TRBV24-1 with TRBJ1-2, with a tentative D call TRBD1 (6 bases). Trimming cost V 3 bases and J 6 bases, with 10 bases left between them. Germline V gene sequence: CDR1 KGHDR, CDR2 SFDVKD. The CDR3 contains 13 residues. The CDR3 DNA reads as TGTGCCACCAGTGATGGTGGGGGCGATGGCTACACCTTC. Amino acid sequence: CATSDGGGDGYTF.

This clone was seen only a few times. The chain links TRBV28 to TRBJ1-5; 8 bases match TRBD1. Looked up from germline, CDR1 is MDHEN and CDR2 is SYDVKM. With 3 bases clipped from V and 5 bases from J, the junction kept 3 bases outside the gene matches. This CDR3 region has 14 residues. This chain's CDR3 is CASSFRTGHQPQHF. The CDR3 nucleotides are TGTGCCAGCAGTTTCCGGACAGGGCATCAGCCCCAGCATTTT.

The chain is built from TRBV4-1 and TRBJ1-1; 8 bases are shared with TRBD1. Germline V CDR1 and CDR2: MGHRA, YSYEKL. This CDR3 is 12 amino acids long. Trimming cost V 5 bases and J 5 bases; bases outside gene matches: 1. CDR3 DNA sequence: TGCGCCAGCAGCAGACAGGGGACTGAAGCTTTCTTT. Its translation: CASSRQGTEAFF.

This clone was counted a few times. V is TRBV13 and J is TRBJ1-6; TRBD1 agrees at 9 bases. CDR3 length: 14 residues. V shed 5 bases and J 7 bases; nucleotides not matched to a gene: 3. Germline V lookup: CDR1 PRHDT, CDR2 FYEKMQ (reference sequence). CDR3 in amino acids: CASSHGTGNSPLHF. For the CDR3, the DNA is TGTGCCAGCAGCCACGGGACAGGGAATTCACCCCTCCACTTT.

This chain uses TRBV10-3 with TRBJ1-6; 8 bases match TRBD1. CDR1 and CDR2 (germline): ENHRY, SYGVKD. Unmatched junction bases numbered 6, after V lost 5 bases and J lost 9 bases. The CDR3 spans 14 residues. CDR3 sequence (DNA): TGTGCCATCAGTTCGACAGGGGAGAGTTCACCCCTCCACTTT. It is translated as CAISSTGESSPLHF.

This rearrangement joins TRBV7-2 to TRBJ2-7; D may be TRBD1 (5 bases). V dropped 3 bases and J dropped 6 bases, with 12 bases sitting between them. Germline CDR1 and CDR2: SGHTA and FQGNSA. The CDR3 is 13 residues long. In DNA form, the CDR3 reads TGTGCCAGCAGCTTGGGCAGGGTCCGCGAGCAGTACTTC. This sequence encodes CASSLGRVREQYF.